This record covers a single T cell receptor beta chain. The sample originates from a study of Ad26.COV2.S vaccination and SARS-CoV-2 variants. Treatment given: 15 to 20 received Ad26.COV2.S at low or high dose, single or two shots; five or six received placebo; per-sample allocation not given. Samples came from day 63 after the first vaccine or placebo injection. Sequenced by immunoSEQ multiplex PCR; TCRdb stores in-frame clones only, minus some. The profile covers about 400,000 clones, with roughly 80% appearing a single time and nearly 7.5% taken by the ten largest. Source: peripheral blood, taken in a trial of Ad26.COV2.S vaccine versus placebo. The clonotype originates from a person aged 18-60 years who received the Ad26.COV2.S COVID-19 vaccine or a placebo.

This chain's CDR3 is CASSLVALAGAYEQYF. For the CDR3, the DNA is TGTGCCAGCAGCTTAGTAGCACTAGCGGGTGCCTACGAGCAGTACTTC. This chain joins TRBV7-9 and TRBJ2-7, with 9 bases lining up with TRBD2. V shed 1 base, J shed 2 bases, and the junction held 6 bases outside the gene matches. Germline V gives CDR1 SEHNR, CDR2 FQNEAQ (reference sequence). The CDR3 is made up of 16 amino acids.